A selection of T cell receptor beta chains follows, all from one sample in a study of blood T cell repertoires in COVID-19. The repertoire was sequenced with immunoSEQ multiplex PCR; TCRdb's copy has only in-frame clones and lacks some. The table shows some 330,000 clones, with around 90% occurring only once. Sequences were obtained from PBMCs or T cells enriched from blood (not recorded which). These TCRs come from a woman aged 25 to 39 who had recovered from COVID-19. The CDR3 runs from the conserved cysteine through the conserved F or W. The D gene is left open where the match is weak. Expanded clones get a size class; other rows say once, few or many, or leave the size out.

j_call,d_call,clone_size,cdr3_length,v_call,cdr3_nt,cdr3_aa
TRBJ1-1,TRBD1,NA,13,TRBV14,TGTGCCAGCCTCGGGACAGTTGGGACTGAAGCTTTCTTT,CASLGTVGTEAFF
TRBJ1-2,NA,NA,14,TRBV28,TGTGCCAGCAGTCGCATGGGCGGGCACTATGGCTACACCTTC,CASSRMGGHYGYTF
TRBJ1-5,NA,NA,12,TRBV28,TGTGCCAGCACTCCACCGGGTCAGCCCCAGCATTTT,CASTPPGQPQHF
TRBJ1-4,NA,few,15,TRBV18,TGTGCCAGCTCACCTGGATCCGGGACTAATGAAAAACTGTTTTTT,CASSPGSGTNEKLFF
TRBJ2-5,TRBD1,NA,13,TRBV2,TGTGCCAGCAGTTGGGACAGACAAGAGACCCAGTACTTC,CASSWDRQETQYF
TRBJ1-4,TRBD1,NA,13,TRBV10-3,TGTGCCATCAGAGGGGGCCTTAATGAAAAACTGTTTTTT,CAIRGGLNEKLFF
TRBJ2-7,NA,NA,12,TRBV6-5,TGTGCCAGCAGTACTAACAGGGTAGGGGAGTACTTC,CASSTNRVGEYF
TRBJ2-2,TRBD2,NA,15,TRBV4-1,TGCGCCAGCACCCGGGCTAGCGGAAACACCGGGGAGCTGTTTTTT,CASTRASGNTGELFF
TRBJ2-7,TRBD2,NA,14,TRBV7-3,TGTGCCAGCAGCTCCACTAGCGGGACCTACGAGCAGTACTTC,CASSSTSGTYEQYF
TRBJ2-2,NA,once,16,TRBV5-1,TGCGCCAGCAGCTTGGATGGGGGCGCGATGAACGGGGAGCTGTTTTTT,CASSLDGGAMNGELFF
TRBJ2-7,TRBD1,NA,13,TRBV25-1,TGTGCCAGCAGTCGACAGGGTCAATACGAGCAGTACTTC,CASSRQGQYEQYF
TRBJ1-4,NA,NA,14,TRBV18,TGTGCCAGCTCACCATACAGGGCTAATGAAAAACTGTTTTTT,CASSPYRANEKLFF
TRBJ1-2,TRBD1,NA,15,TRBV28,TGTGCCAGCAGTTTAGGGGACAGGGGGAACTATGGCTACACCTTC,CASSLGDRGNYGYTF
TRBJ2-3,TRBD2,NA,13,TRBV11-2,TGTGCCAGCAGCTTAGGACCCGGGACTAGCTCGCATTTT,CASSLGPGTSSHF
TRBJ2-3,NA,NA,15,TRBV10-3,TGTGCCATCAGTGCCCCCGGGACTAGCACAGATACGCAGTATTTT,CAISAPGTSTDTQYF
TRBJ2-1,NA,NA,15,TRBV25-1,TGTGCCAGCAGTGAATCTCTTGCGGGAAGAAATGAGCAGTTCTTC,CASSESLAGRNEQFF
TRBJ1-1,TRBD1,NA,15,TRBV5-4,TGTGCCAGCAGCACCGGGACAGGGGGATCCACTGAAGCTTTCTTT,CASSTGTGGSTEAFF
TRBJ1-1,NA,NA,13,TRBV11-3,TGTGCCAGCACCTTGGCCCCGAACACTGAAGCTTTCTTT,CASTLAPNTEAFF
TRBJ1-5,NA,NA,18,TRBV20-1,TGCAGTGCTAGTTCCTTCCGGCAGCAGGCTTGGGGCAATCAGCCCCAGCATTTT,CSASSFRQQAWGNQPQHF
TRBJ1-6,NA,NA,15,TRBV6-4,TGTGCCAGCAGGGCGGAGGCAGGGGCTAATTCACCCCTCCACTTT,CASRAEAGANSPLHF
TRBJ1-2,NA,NA,14,TRBV5-1,TGCGCCAGCAGCTTGTCCCCAAGCCTTTATGGCTACACCTTC,CASSLSPSLYGYTF
TRBJ2-1,TRBD2,NA,17,TRBV11-2,TGTGCCAGCAGCTCGTTCGGGAGGACCAATTCCTACAATGAGCAGTTCTTC,CASSSFGRTNSYNEQFF
TRBJ2-2,TRBD1,NA,14,TRBV5-1,TGCGCCAGTGGGACAGGGGAAAACACCGGGGAGCTGTTTTTT,CASGTGENTGELFF
TRBJ1-5,NA,NA,16,TRBV28,TGTGCCAGCAGGCCTTATCGGGCCGGGGGGCAACAGCCCCAGCATTTT,CASRPYRAGGQQPQHF
TRBJ1-1,NA,once,13,TRBV2,TGTGCCAGCATAGAGATCATGAACACTGAAGCTTTCTTT,CASIEIMNTEAFF
TRBJ2-2,NA,NA,19,TRBV21-1,TGTGCCAGCTTTACAGGGGGACCCCCGAGGGCGGCGAACACCGGGGAGCTGTTTTTT,CASFTGGPPRAANTGELFF
TRBJ1-1,NA,NA,14,TRBV7-2,TGTGCCAGCAGCAGAGGGATGGGGAACACTGAAGCTTTCTTT,CASSRGMGNTEAFF
TRBJ1-2,NA,NA,15,TRBV7-2,TGTGCCAGCAGCCCCATGGGGAGGCCTAACTATGGCTACACCTTC,CASSPMGRPNYGYTF
TRBJ1-1,NA,NA,13,TRBV6-5,TGTGCCAGCAGTTGGGGGCAGTACACTGAAGCTTTCTTT,CASSWGQYTEAFF
TRBJ2-7,TRBD2,once,16,TRBV18,TGTGCCAGCTCACCACCGCAAGCGGGAGGACTCTACGAGCAGTACTTC,CASSPPQAGGLYEQYF
TRBJ1-4,TRBD1,NA,17,TRBV3-1/TRBV3-2,TGTGCCAGCAGCCAAGACCCCGGACAGGGTTCGGGTGAAAAACTGTTTTTT,CASSQDPGQGSGEKLFF
TRBJ2-5,TRBD2,NA,19,TRBV7-4,TGTGCCAGCAGCCGACCTATTCTAGCGGGGGGCTCATTGGGGGAGACCCAGTACTTC,CASSRPILAGGSLGETQYF
TRBJ2-3,NA,NA,12,TRBV6-5,TGTGCCAGCAGTTACTCCCGGGATACGCAGTATTTT,CASSYSRDTQYF
TRBJ2-7,TRBD2,NA,16,TRBV6-4,TGTGCCAGCAGTGGCCCTAGCGGGAGAGCCCCGGAGGGGCAGTACTTC,CASSGPSGRAPEGQYF
TRBJ2-4,NA,NA,16,TRBV11-2,TGTGCCAGCAGCTTAAAAGGGAGCGATTGGAGGAACATTCAGTACTTC,CASSLKGSDWRNIQYF